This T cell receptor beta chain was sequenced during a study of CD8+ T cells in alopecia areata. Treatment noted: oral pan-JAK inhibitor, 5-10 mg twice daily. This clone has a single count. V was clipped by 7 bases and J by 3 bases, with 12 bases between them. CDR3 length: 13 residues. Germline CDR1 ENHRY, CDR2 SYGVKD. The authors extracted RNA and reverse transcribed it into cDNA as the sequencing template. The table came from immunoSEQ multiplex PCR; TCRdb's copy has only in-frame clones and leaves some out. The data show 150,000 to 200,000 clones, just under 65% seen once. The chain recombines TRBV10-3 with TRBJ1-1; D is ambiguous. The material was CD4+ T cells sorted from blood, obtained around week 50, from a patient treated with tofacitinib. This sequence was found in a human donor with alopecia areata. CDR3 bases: TGTGCCATCACTGCGACGGAATACACTGAAGCTTTCTTT. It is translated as CAITATEYTEAFF.